These 26 T cell receptor beta chains came from one sample sequenced in a study of blood T cell repertoires in COVID-19 (dated by TCRdb to about 2020). Libraries were constructed by the immunoSEQ multiplex PCR assay. TCRdb mirrors the immuneACCESS table, restricted to in-frame sequences. Some clones are absent from its copies; in checked studies, under half trace to an unresolved V gene, and the reason for the others is unknown. The sample has hundreds of thousands of clones on record, 85% of them singletons. Under 2% of the sample rests with the top ten. Sequencing used PBMCs or T cells enriched from blood (not recorded which). All receptors derive from a woman in her twenties or thirties who had been exposed to COVID-19.

The chain is built from TRBV5-1 and TRBJ2-7; D may be TRBD1 (5 bases). CDR1 is SGHRS and CDR2 is YFSETQ in the germline V gene. The CDR3 runs 15 residues. V gave up 4 bases and J gave up 0 bases, with 14 bases separating them. DNA of the CDR3: TGCGCCAGCAGCAGAGACAGACCTAGCTCCTACGAGCAGTACTTC. It yields the protein CASSRDRPSSYEQYF.

The chain carries TRBV7-9 and TRBJ1-5; 9 bases agree with TRBD1. The CDR3 extends over 16 amino acids. Germline values: CDR1 SEHNR, CDR2 FQNEAQ (reference sequence). The trim removed 5 bases at V and 3 bases at J, leaving 8 bases unmatched. The CDR3 spells CASSLGTGKSNQPQHF. The DNA of the CDR3 is TGTGCCAGCAGCCTCGGGACAGGGAAATCCAATCAGCCCCAGCATTTT.

For this clone: This sample includes further DNA sequences coding for the same CDR3. The chain is built from TRBV19 and TRBJ1-4; 8 nucleotides align to TRBD1. With 5 bases clipped from V and 8 bases from J, the junction kept 7 bases outside the gene matches. This CDR3 has 14 amino acids. Germline-derived CDR1 and CDR2 are LNHDA and SQIVND (reference sequence). CDR3 amino acids: CASSPDRGPEKLFF. DNA of the CDR3: TGTGCCAGTAGTCCCGACAGGGGTCCCGAAAAACTGTTTTTT. The full variable domain, in which reference TRBV19 and TRBJ1-4 provide the parts outside the CDR3, is DGGITQSPKYLFRKEGQNVTLSCEQNLNHDAMYWYRQDPGQGLRLIYYSQIVNDFQKGDIAEGYSVSREKKESFPLTVTSAQKNPTAFYLCASSPDRGPEKLFFGSGTQLSVL.

J is TRBJ1-1 and V is TRBV5-6; 8 nucleotides agree with TRBD1. Germline V CDR1 and CDR2: SGHDT, YYEEEE. The CDR3 is 13 amino acids. Losses at the gene ends were 3 bases for V and 7 bases for J; bases not matched to a gene: 5. The CDR3 DNA follows: TGTGCCAGCAGCTCACGACAGGGGAATGAAGCTTTCTTT. It codes for CASSSRQGNEAFF.

Turning to this clone: A read error may produce the germline difference seen at one junction end. This rearrangement joins TRBV7-7 to TRBJ2-5; 12 nucleotides match TRBD2. Germline values: CDR1 SSHAT, CDR2 FNYEAQ (reference sequence). CDR3 length: 15 amino acids. This chain's CDR3 is CASSSTSGRSETQYF. CDR3 sequence (DNA): TGTGCTAGCAGCTCGACTAGCGGGAGAAGTGAGACCCAGTACTTC. Full variable domain (rest looked up from reference TRBV7-7 and TRBJ2-5): GAGVSQSPRYKVTKRGQDVTLRCDPISSHATLYWYQQALGQGPEFLTYFNYEAQPDKSGLPSDRFSAERPEGSISTLTIQRTEQRDSAMYRCASSSTSGRSETQYFGPGTRLLVL.

Only a few counts were recorded for this clone. This chain joins TRBV4-3 and TRBJ2-7; D is uncertain. Deletions cut 0 bases from V and 5 bases from J, with 8 bases between. CDR3 length: 13 amino acids. Germline V gives CDR1 LGHNA, CDR2 YSLEER. CDR3 sequence: CASSQDRSNEQYF. The CDR3 DNA reads TGCGCCAGCAGCCAAGATAGGAGTAACGAGCAGTACTTC.

This clone showed up just a few times. The chain employs TRBV19 and TRBJ1-2, with D hard to call. Germline V gives CDR1 LNHDA, CDR2 SQIVND (reference sequence). CDR3 length equals 12 residues. V shed 9 bases and J shed 4 bases, with 12 bases lying between them. Written as DNA, the CDR3 is TGTGCCAGCTCGGAGTTTGTCTATGGCTACACCTTC. Its protein product is CASSEFVYGYTF.

The V call is TRBV16, the J call TRBJ2-7; a weak D match, TRBD1 (7 bases). Germline assignment: CDR1 KGHSY and CDR2 FQNENV. CDR3 size: 17 residues. V dropped 7 bases and J dropped 3 bases, with 25 bases sitting between them. DNA for the CDR3: TGTGCCAGCACCCTATCTATAGGAGGGACAGAAAACTACGAGCAGTACTTC. Its translation: CASTLSIGGTENYEQYF.

A few counts support this clone. The chain couples TRBV4-3 to TRBJ1-2; D call uncertain. The CDR3 consists of 15 residues. Germline CDR1 is LGHNA and CDR2 is YSLEER. Trimming left V 0 bases short and J 0 bases short, with 8 bases between. Here the CDR3 reads CASSQEIGANYGYTF. The CDR3 DNA is TGCGCCAGCAGCCAAGAGATAGGAGCTAACTATGGCTACACCTTC.

The rearrangement uses TRBV5-1 and TRBJ2-7; 7 bases fit TRBD1. The J segment lost 3 bases and the V segment lost 4 bases, leaving 10 bases of the junction unmatched. The germline gives CDR1 SGHRS, CDR2 YFSETQ. This CDR3 has 15 amino acids. In nucleotides, the CDR3 is TGCGCCAGCAGCCTGTCCGGGACAGAATACTACGAGCAGTACTTC. Translated, it gives CASSLSGTEYYEQYF.

The chain combines TRBV3-1 (or the pseudogene TRBV3-2) with TRBJ2-3; maybe TRBD1 (6 bases). Trimming pared 1 base from V and 6 bases from J, leaving 14 bases between. The CDR3 length is 15 residues. The V gene's germline CDR1 is LGHDT and CDR2 YNNKEL (reference sequence). The CDR3: CASSQAQGNADTQYF. The CDR3 DNA sequence: TGTGCCAGCAGCCAAGCCCAGGGGAATGCGGATACGCAGTATTTT.

The chain links TRBV11-3 to TRBJ2-1, with D maybe TRBD2 (6 bases). Between the trimmed V and J ends, which lost 5 bases and 1 base, there was a span of 12 bases. The CDR3 is made up of 15 amino acids. Germline CDR1 and CDR2: SGHNT and YENEEA. This chain's CDR3 is CASSGVAASYNEQFF. The CDR3 DNA is TGTGCCAGCAGCGGCGTAGCGGCTTCCTACAATGAGCAGTTCTTC.

This clone is a singleton in its sample. This chain joins TRBV24-1 and TRBJ2-5, with 7 bases lining up with TRBD1. In germline, CDR1 is KGHDR, CDR2 SFDVKD. The CDR3 contains 17 residues. V shed 3 bases, J shed 2 bases, and the junction held 11 bases outside the gene matches. In DNA form, the CDR3 reads TGTGCCACCAGTGATGCCCCCGGGACAGTTATACAAGAGACCCAGTACTTC. Its protein product is CATSDAPGTVIQETQYF.

V usage is TRBV5-6 and J usage is TRBJ2-2; possible D gene TRBD1, 6 bases. The germline gives CDR1 SGHDT, CDR2 YYEEEE. The CDR3 is made up of 14 amino acids. V lost 4 bases and J lost 2, with 9 bases in between. CDR3 sequence: CASSPGHNTGELFF. CDR3 DNA: TGTGCCAGCAGCCCGGGACACAACACCGGGGAGCTGTTTTTT. Full variable domain (missing parts from reference TRBV5-6 and TRBJ2-2): DAGVTQSPTHLIKTRGQQVTLRCSPKSGHDTVSWYQQALGQGPQFIFQYYEEEERQRGNFPDRFSGHQFPNYSSELNVNALLLGDSALYLCASSPGHNTGELFFGEGSRLTVL.

The chain links TRBV30 to TRBJ2-3; 11 nucleotides line up with TRBD2. The ends lost 7 bases at V and 0 bases at J; junction bases unmatched: 3. Germline values: CDR1 GTSNPN, CDR2 SVGIG (reference sequence). The CDR3 runs to 14 residues. Here the CDR3 reads CALRLAGSTDTQYF. As DNA, the CDR3 is TGTGCCTTAAGACTAGCGGGGAGCACAGATACGCAGTATTTT. The whole variable domain, filled in from reference TRBV30 and TRBJ2-3, reads SQTIHQWPATLVQPVGSPLSLECTVEGTSNPNLYWYRQAAGRGLQLLFYSVGIGQISSEVPQNLSASRPQDRQFILSSKKLLLSDSGFYLCALRLAGSTDTQYFGPGTRLTVL.

The rearrangement uses TRBV28 and TRBJ1-2; 7 nucleotides agree with TRBD1. V was clipped by 7 bases and J by 4 bases; unmatched bases: 9. Germline lookup yields CDR1 MDHEN and CDR2 SYDVKM. The CDR3 extends over 14 amino acids. The CDR3 nucleotides are TGTGCCAGCATTCTTCTTGGACAGGTCTATGGCTACACCTTC. Translating it yields CASILLGQVYGYTF.

This chain connects TRBV19 to TRBJ1-2; 8 bases fit TRBD1. Germline-derived CDR1 and CDR2 are LNHDA and SQIVND (reference sequence). V dropped 4 bases and J dropped 4; count of bases not matched to a gene: 5. The CDR3 has 14 amino acids. The CDR3, as DNA: TGTGCCAGTAGTAAGACAGGGGATCGCTATGGCTACACCTTC. Amino acids: CASSKTGDRYGYTF.

The V and J genes are TRBV9 and TRBJ2-1; 11 nucleotides align to TRBD2. Germline CDR1 reads SGDLS; CDR2 reads YYNGEE. CDR3 size: 15 residues. J lost 6 bases, V lost 4 bases, and 6 bases had no gene match. CDR3 residues: CASSTSGRTPNEQFF. The CDR3 DNA is TGTGCCAGCAGCACTAGCGGGAGAACACCCAATGAGCAGTTCTTC.

This chain joins TRBV7-6 and TRBJ1-3; TRBD1 is a possible D gene (6 bases). The V and J ends lost 0 bases and 4 bases respectively, with 19 bases between them. Germline values: CDR1 SGHVS, CDR2 FNYEAQ. The CDR3 extends over 18 amino acids. CDR3 coding DNA: TGTGCCAGCAGCTTAGCGAGTTGGCTGACAGGCTCAGGAAACACCATATATTTT. Translated: CASSLASWLTGSGNTIYF.

V and J are TRBV19 and TRBJ1-5; D is ambiguous. This CDR3 spans 13 amino acids. V lost 4 bases to trimming and J lost 6 bases, with 10 bases between them. CDR1 LNHDA and CDR2 SQIVND come from the germline V gene (reference sequence). As DNA, the CDR3 is TGTGCCAGTAGTACCCAACCGGGTCAGCCCCAGCATTTT. Amino acids: CASSTQPGQPQHF.

This clone was counted between two and nine times. V and J are TRBV5-1 and TRBJ1-1, with D perhaps TRBD1 (5 bases). Trimming removed 4 bases at V and 1 base at J, with 11 bases between. Germline V gene data show CDR1 as SGHRS and CDR2 as YFSETQ. There are 14 residues in the CDR3. The CDR3 sequence: CASSLQVENTEAFF. DNA of the CDR3: TGCGCCAGCAGCCTACAGGTTGAGAACACTGAAGCTTTCTTT. The entire variable domain, with the rest obtained from reference TRBV5-1 and TRBJ1-1, is as follows: KAGVTQTPRYLIKTRGQQVTLSCSPISGHRSVSWYQQTPGQGLQFLFEYFSETQRNKGNFPGRFSGRQFSNSRSEMNVSTLELGDSALYLCASSLQVENTEAFFGQGTRLTVV.

This clone showed up just a few times. The V gene is TRBV27, the J gene TRBJ1-6, with TRBD1 as a possible D gene (6 bases). Germline lookup yields CDR1 MNHEY and CDR2 SMNVEV (reference sequence). CDR3 length: 13 amino acids. V lost 5 bases and J lost 10, with 12 bases in between. This CDR3 reads CASSGTGWSPLHF. The CDR3, as DNA: TGTGCCAGCAGTGGAACAGGGTGGTCACCCCTCCACTTT.

This chain uses TRBV27 with TRBJ2-7; TRBD1 might be the D (5 bases). Germline loops: CDR1 MNHEY, CDR2 SMNVEV (reference sequence). The CDR3 has 14 amino acids. Trimming took off 0 bases at V and 2 bases at J, with 8 bases between the two ends. The CDR3 spells CASSLSGVPYEQYF. The CDR3 nucleotides read TGTGCCAGCAGTTTATCAGGGGTACCCTACGAGCAGTACTTC.

CDR3 in amino acids: CASSQDGLNTEAFF. The CDR3 nucleotides read TGTGCCAGCAGCCAAGACGGTTTGAACACTGAAGCTTTCTTT. The chain carries TRBV4-2 and TRBJ1-1; no clear D gene. Germline V gene lookup returns CDR1 LGHNA and CDR2 YNFKEQ. This CDR3 comprises 14 residues. Trimming shortened V by 0 bases and J by 0 bases, and 5 bases separated the two germline ends.

This clone was detected only once. The V call is TRBV7-9, the J call TRBJ2-3; 9 positions agree with TRBD2. Per germline, CDR1 SEHNR and CDR2 FQNEAQ (reference sequence). The CDR3 has 15 residues. V trimming: 0 bases; J trimming: 3 bases; junction bases outside the gene matches: 1. The CDR3 DNA reads TGTGCCAGCAGCTTAGCAGCGGGGGGAACAGATACGCAGTATTTT. It is translated as CASSLAAGGTDTQYF.

The chain joins TRBV2 to TRBJ2-3; 11 bases map to TRBD2. This CDR3 is built from 15 residues. V shed 4 bases, J shed 4 bases, and the junction held 4 bases outside the gene matches. Germline V gene lookup returns CDR1 SNHLY and CDR2 FYNNEI. CDR3 sequence: CASSVSGGVADTQYF. The DNA for the CDR3 is TGTGCCAGCAGTGTTAGCGGGGGGGTCGCAGATACGCAGTATTTT.